The 20 T cell receptor beta chains presented below share a single source sample, sequenced in a study of shared clonotypes between healthy human individuals. TCRdb's copy holds only in-frame clones and misses some; the assay was immunoSEQ multiplex PCR. The table has about 510,000 clones, less than 85% seen once. Material for sequencing was PBMCs. The receptor set was obtained from a woman in her 40s in good health. Some clones in this sample may be carry-over from other donors' samples.

The V gene is TRBV11-1, the J gene TRBJ2-5, with D possibly called TRBD1 or TRBD2 (5 bases each). The DNA end favors TRBJ2-7, so the J call may be wrong. Germline V lookup: CDR1 SGHAT, CDR2 FQDESV (reference sequence). The CDR3 has 18 amino acids. The CDR3: CASSNVAWGPRSSYEQYF. In DNA form, the CDR3 reads TGTGCCAGCAGCAACGTAGCTTGGGGACCTAGGAGCTCCTACGAGCAGTACTTC.

The rearrangement links TRBV4-2 to TRBJ1-4; a possible D gene is TRBD1 (5 bases). V lost 4 bases to trimming and J lost 8 bases, with 14 bases between them. Germline lookup yields CDR1 LGHNA and CDR2 YNFKEQ. The CDR3 contains 14 residues. The chain's CDR3 is CASSPYAGGEKLFF. The CDR3 region has the DNA TGTGCCAGCAGCCCCTATGCGGGGGGGGAAAAACTGTTTTTT.

CDR3 coding DNA: TGTGCCACCAGACCCCAACTAGCGGGAGGGCCGGACAATGAGCAGTTCTTC. This encodes CATRPQLAGGPDNEQFF. The chain combines TRBV15 with TRBJ2-1, with 13 nucleotides matching TRBD2. Trimming at V came to 6 bases and at J to 5 bases, leaving 10 bases not matched to a gene. This CDR3 has 17 amino acids. Germline V lookup: CDR1 LNHNV, CDR2 YYDKDF (reference sequence).

This clone was detected many times. CDR3 coding DNA: TGTGCCAGCAGTTCCCCGGAGACCTACGAGCAGTACTTC. It yields the protein CASSSPETYEQYF. The J gene is TRBJ2-7, the V gene TRBV28, with unresolved D. V was shortened by 4 bases and J by 2 bases, with 9 bases between the two germline ends. This CDR3 spans 13 amino acids. Per germline, CDR1 MDHEN and CDR2 SYDVKM.

This chain uses TRBV6-6 with TRBJ2-1; 7 bases line up with TRBD1. Germline V lookup: CDR1 MNHNY, CDR2 SVGAGI (reference sequence). Losses at the gene ends were 8 bases for V and 9 bases for J; bases not matched to a gene: 7. CDR3 size: 12 residues. The CDR3 loop reads CASLQGYAEQFF. CDR3 bases: TGTGCCAGCCTACAGGGGTATGCTGAGCAGTTCTTC.

The chain recombines TRBV20-1 with TRBJ2-1; D unresolved. Germline V lookup: CDR1 DFQATT, CDR2 SNEGSKA (reference sequence). With 5 bases removed from V and 9 bases from J, the gap between germline ends came to 11 bases. CDR3 length: 11 residues. The CDR3 DNA follows: TGCAGTGCTCACCGGGCAATTGAGCAGTTCTTC. Protein: CSAHRAIEQFF.

The chain employs TRBV18 and TRBJ2-2; 8 nucleotides match TRBD2. V trimming: 5 bases; J trimming: 5 bases; junction bases outside the gene matches: 10. From germline, CDR1 is KGHSH and CDR2 LQKENI. The CDR3 contains 16 residues. For the CDR3, the DNA is TGTGCCAGCTCATCTAGCGGGCCCACTAATACCGGGGAGCTGTTTTTT. It encodes CASSSSGPTNTGELFF. The full variable domain, its missing parts supplied by reference TRBV18 and TRBJ2-2, is NAGVMQNPRHLVRRRGQEARLRCSPMKGHSHVYWYRQLPEEGLKFMVYLQKENIIDESGMPKERFSAEFPKEGPSILRIQQVVRGDSAAYFCASSSSGPTNTGELFFGEGSRLTVL.

The J gene is TRBJ1-1, the V gene TRBV10-1, with unresolved D. The CDR3 is made up of 13 amino acids. The germline V gene encodes CDR1 WNHNN and CDR2 SYGVQD (reference sequence). V shed 4 bases and J shed 1 base, with 7 bases lying between them. CDR3 amino acids: CASSVRENTEAFF. For the CDR3, the DNA is TGCGCCAGCAGTGTACGGGAGAACACTGAAGCTTTCTTT.

V is TRBV6-5 and J is TRBJ1-1; tentative D call: TRBD1 (5 bases). The V end was cut by 10 bases, the J end by 1 base, with 13 bases between. This CDR3 comprises 13 residues. Germline V gives CDR1 MNHEY, CDR2 SVGAGI. CDR3 loop: CAIRQPQNTEAFF. DNA of the CDR3: TGTGCCATTCGACAGCCCCAGAACACTGAAGCTTTCTTT.

This clone is a singleton in its sample. Other nucleotide sequences from this sample produce the same CDR3. V is TRBV6-5 and J is TRBJ2-7; D remains unclear. Between the trimmed V and J ends, which lost 0 bases and 4 bases, there was a span of 4 bases. The CDR3 covers 12 residues. Germline CDR1 and CDR2: MNHEY and SVGAGI. CDR3 region: CASSYSPYEQYF. CDR3 in DNA: TGTGCCAGCAGTTACTCGCCGTACGAGCAGTACTTC.

This clone came up a few times. The chain uses TRBV6-5 and TRBJ1-4; the match to TRBD1 covers 11 bases. CDR1 and CDR2 (germline): MNHEY, SVGAGI. The trim removed 4 bases at V and 8 bases at J, leaving 9 bases unmatched. The CDR3 contains 16 residues. The CDR3 nucleotides read TGTGCCAGCAGTTCCTGGACAGGGGGCGGAGGGGAAAAACTGTTTTTT. It translates to CASSSWTGGGGEKLFF.

The rearrangement uses TRBV9 and TRBJ2-5, with D possibly being TRBD1 (6 bases). The CDR3 loop spans 13 amino acids. The germline gives CDR1 SGDLS, CDR2 YYNGEE. V was pared by 3 bases and J by 5 bases, with 11 bases between. The CDR3 spells CASSEGGDETQYF. Here the CDR3 DNA reads TGTGCCAGCAGCGAAGGGGGAGATGAGACCCAGTACTTC.

The V and J genes are TRBV7-2 and TRBJ2-7; D is possibly TRBD2 (6 bases). This CDR3 has 15 amino acids. Trimming shortened V by 1 base and J by 3 bases, and 13 bases separated the two germline ends. CDR1 is SGHTA and CDR2 is FQGNSA in the germline V gene. CDR3 nucleotide sequence: TGTGCCAGCAGCTTAGATGCGACTAGGGGCTACGAGCAGTACTTC. Translated: CASSLDATRGYEQYF.

The chain carries TRBV18 and TRBJ2-5, with 11 bases aligning to TRBD2. V was pared by 4 bases and J by 1 base, with 5 bases of the junction left unmatched. The CDR3 is made up of 16 amino acids. From germline, CDR1 is KGHSH and CDR2 LQKENI. The CDR3 DNA sequence: TGTGCCAGCTCACGCGCCGGACTAGCGGGCCAAGAGACCCAGTACTTC. The encoded protein is CASSRAGLAGQETQYF.

V gene TRBV19 combines with J gene TRBJ2-5; TRBD1 matches at 9 bases. The CDR3 loop spans 13 amino acids. The J segment lost 5 bases and the V segment lost 8 bases, leaving 6 bases of the junction unmatched. In germline, CDR1 is LNHDA, CDR2 SQIVND (reference sequence). CDR3: CASWDRARETQYF. The CDR3 bases are TGTGCCAGTTGGGACAGGGCTAGGGAGACCCAGTACTTC.

This chain links TRBV7-7 with TRBJ2-5; the match to TRBD1 covers 9 bases. This CDR3 region has 15 residues. Unmatched junction bases numbered 9, after V lost 5 bases and J lost 5 bases. Per the germline V gene, CDR1 is SSHAT and CDR2 is FNYEAQ (reference sequence). In DNA form, the CDR3 reads TGTGCCAGCAGCGGCGGACAGGGGATTTGGGAGACCCAGTACTTC. The encoded protein is CASSGGQGIWETQYF.

The rearrangement uses TRBV25-1 and TRBJ2-7; D possibly corresponds to TRBD1 (6 bases). Germline V gives CDR1 MGHDK, CDR2 SYGVNS. V was trimmed by 4 bases and J by 4 bases, leaving 8 bases between them. The CDR3 totals 12 residues. This CDR3 is CASSATGYEQYF. Here the CDR3 DNA reads TGTGCCAGCAGTGCCACAGGGTACGAGCAGTACTTC.

The V call is TRBV7-9, the J call TRBJ1-1; D might be TRBD1 (6 bases). Per the germline V gene, CDR1 is SEHNR and CDR2 is FQNEAQ (reference sequence). This CDR3 comprises 16 residues. V was pared by 0 bases and J by 4 bases, with 15 bases between. CDR3 sequence (DNA): TGTGCCAGCAGCTTAGCGGGGAACCTACAGGGCACTGAAGCTTTCTTT. As protein: CASSLAGNLQGTEAFF.

The chain links TRBV28 to TRBJ1-4; no reliable D call. Germline assignment: CDR1 MDHEN and CDR2 SYDVKM. Trimming stripped 5 bases from V and 0 bases from J, with 10 bases between. The CDR3 spans 15 residues. Here the CDR3 reads CASSPPGATNEKLFF. DNA of the CDR3: TGTGCCAGCAGTCCCCCTGGTGCAACTAATGAAAAACTGTTTTTT.

In nucleotides, the CDR3 is TGTGCCAGCAGCAAAGTGCAGGGGGTGGCGGCTGAAGCTTTCTTT. Translation: CASSKVQGVAAEAFF. The chain carries TRBV21-1 and TRBJ1-1; the listed D gene, TRBD1, was not tested against the DNA. TRBV21-1 is marked as a pseudogene. The CDR3 runs 15 residues.